Reported below is one T cell receptor beta chain. Sequencing used immunoSEQ multiplex PCR; TCRdb keeps in-frame clones, though not all of them. The sample lists some 130,000 clones; about nine tenths were seen once. The entry originates in a study of T cell responses to AZD1222 COVID-19 vaccine. Germline V CDR1 and CDR2: MDHEN, SYDVKM. The CDR3 covers 14 residues. The V gene end was trimmed by 3 bases and the J gene end by 8 bases; junction bases not matched to a gene: 7. The sequence derives from an adult in good health. The sample consisted of peripheral blood, taken on day 0 of AZD1222 vaccination. The chain carries TRBV28 and TRBJ2-1; 7 positions match TRBD2. This CDR3 is CASSFLAASDEQFF. In DNA form, the CDR3 reads TGTGCCAGCAGTTTCCTAGCGGCGTCGGATGAGCAGTTCTTC.